The 12 T cell receptor beta chains reported below all come from one sample, sequenced in a study of cytomegalovirus exposure and HLA in healthy donors. In the PCR, 60 Vbeta and 13 Jbeta primers were used. Here immunoSEQ multiplex PCR was the method, and the copy in TCRdb shows in-frame clones only, minus some. The sample holds over 90,000 clones; approximately 74% are singletons and the top ten take 13% to 15%. The sequencing input was PBMCs. These receptors were obtained from a woman in her 70s in good health and CMV-seropositive.

The rearrangement links TRBV9 to TRBJ2-5, with TRBD2 matching 9 bases. V lost 0 bases and J lost 4; bases outside the gene matches: 7. Germline CDR1 and CDR2: SGDLS and YYNGEE. This CDR3 region has 16 residues. CDR3 coding DNA: TGTGCCAGCAGCGTAGGGGATAGCGGGAGTAGAGAGACCCAGTACTTC. Its translation is CASSVGDSGSRETQYF.

This clone was detected only a few times. The DNA for the CDR3 is TGTGCCAGCAGCCAACAGGCGCACCGCGATCAGCCCCAGCATTTT. Translating it yields CASSQQAHRDQPQHF. The chain has TRBV7-2 and TRBJ1-5; TRBD1 might be the D (5 bases). Germline V CDR1 and CDR2: SGHTA, FQGNSA. This CDR3 spans 15 amino acids. Trimming stripped 5 bases from V and 5 bases from J, with 16 bases between. Filled out from reference TRBV7-2 and TRBJ1-5, the complete variable domain reads GAGVSQSPSNKVTEKGKDVELRCDPISGHTALYWYRQSLGQGLEFLIYFQGNSAPDKSGLPSDRFSAERTGGSVSTLTIQRTQQEDSAVYLCASSQQAHRDQPQHFGDGTRLSIL.

In its sample, this clone was seen a few times. V gene TRBV18 combines with J gene TRBJ2-7; D is ambiguous. V shed 4 bases and J shed 3 bases, with 16 bases lying between them. Germline V gene data show CDR1 as KGHSH and CDR2 as LQKENI. This CDR3 region has 15 residues. In DNA form, the CDR3 reads TGTGCCAGCTCACGGGCCAGAACAGAACTCTACGAGCAGTACTTC. Its translation: CASSRARTELYEQYF.

This clone was counted only a few times. The chain joins TRBV13 to TRBJ1-6; a weak D match, TRBD1 (6 bases). There are 16 residues in the CDR3. Germline values: CDR1 PRHDT, CDR2 FYEKMQ (reference sequence). Between the trimmed V and J ends, which lost 2 bases and 5 bases, there was a span of 13 bases. The CDR3 sequence: CASSLLGTPDNSPLHF. DNA for the CDR3: TGTGCCAGCAGCTTACTCGGGACACCTGATAATTCACCCCTCCACTTT. Drawing the rest from reference TRBV13 and TRBJ1-6, the complete variable domain is AAGVIQSPRHLIKEKRETATLKCYPIPRHDTVYWYQQGPGQDPQFLISFYEKMQSDKGSIPDRFSAQQFSDYHSELNMSSLELGDSALYFCASSLLGTPDNSPLHFGNGTRLTVT.

The chain recombines TRBV6-5 with TRBJ2-7; D may be TRBD1 (5 bases). The CDR3 is 14 residues long. CDR1 MNHEY and CDR2 SVGAGI come from the germline V gene. V lost 1 base and J 0 bases, leaving 7 bases between the germline ends. CDR3 sequence: CASSYYRSSYEQYF. In DNA form, the CDR3 reads TGTGCCAGCAGTTACTACAGGAGCTCCTACGAGCAGTACTTC.

V is TRBV5-1 and J is TRBJ1-1; D unclear. The CDR3 runs to 14 residues. With 0 bases removed from V and 7 bases from J, the gap between germline ends came to 13 bases. CDR1 is SGHRS and CDR2 is YFSETQ in the germline V gene. The CDR3 DNA sequence: TGCGCCAGCAGCTTGGGGATGGCAGGCGATGAAGCTTTCTTT. This gives the protein CASSLGMAGDEAFF.

The chain is built from TRBV6-5 and TRBJ2-3, with 9 nucleotides matching TRBD1. Trimming removed 0 bases from V and 3 bases from J; junction bases left unmatched: 1. The length of the CDR3 is 15 residues. CDR1 MNHEY and CDR2 SVGAGI come from the germline V gene. The CDR3 DNA is TGTGCCAGCAGTTACTCCGGGACAGGGACAGATACGCAGTATTTT. It encodes CASSYSGTGTDTQYF.

The gene calls are TRBV7-2 and TRBJ2-3; weak D call: TRBD1 (6 bases). Germline V gene lookup returns CDR1 SGHTA and CDR2 FQGNSA. The CDR3 totals 14 residues. V lost 2 bases and J 6 bases, leaving 12 bases between the germline ends. The CDR3 loop is CASSLRGTADTQYF. CDR3 DNA sequence: TGTGCCAGCAGCTTAAGGGGGACCGCGGATACGCAGTATTTT. The variable domain in full, with the rest retrieved from reference TRBV7-2 and TRBJ2-3, is GAGVSQSPSNKVTEKGKDVELRCDPISGHTALYWYRQSLGQGLEFLIYFQGNSAPDKSGLPSDRFSAERTGGSVSTLTIQRTQQEDSAVYLCASSLRGTADTQYFGPGTRLTVL.

This clone was found a few times. V gene TRBV29-1 combines with J gene TRBJ1-4; 7 bases align to TRBD1. V was clipped by 7 bases and J by 3 bases; unmatched bases: 5. This CDR3 spans 13 amino acids. The germline V gene encodes CDR1 SQVTM and CDR2 ANQGSEA. CDR3 sequence reads: CSAGGTANEKLFF. The CDR3 DNA follows: TGCAGCGCCGGAGGGACAGCTAATGAAAAACTGTTTTTT.

The table lists this clone with a few counts. This CDR3 is CASTSDRAHEQFF. The CDR3 DNA is TGTGCCAGTACCTCCGACAGGGCCCATGAGCAGTTCTTC. The chain carries TRBV19 and TRBJ2-1, with 7 bases lining up with TRBD1. Germline-derived CDR1 and CDR2 are LNHDA and SQIVND (reference sequence). This CDR3 comprises 13 residues. V was pared by 7 bases and J by 8 bases, with 8 bases of the junction left unmatched.

The rearrangement uses TRBV28 and TRBJ1-6, with D maybe TRBD1 (5 bases). Looked up from germline, CDR1 is MDHEN and CDR2 is SYDVKM. V was clipped by 3 bases and J by 9 bases, with 18 bases between them. This CDR3 comprises 16 residues. This CDR3 is CASSFPRGGSTSPLHF. CDR3 sequence (DNA): TGTGCCAGCAGTTTCCCCCGGGGGGGGTCAACTTCACCCCTCCACTTT.

V and J are TRBV30 and TRBJ1-6, with TRBD1 identical over 8 bases. V gave up 1 base and J gave up 7 bases; unmatched junction bases: 0. Germline CDR1 GTSNPN, CDR2 SVGIG (reference sequence). The CDR3 spans 13 residues. CDR3 in DNA: TGTGCCTGGAGTGCAGGGGGCAATTCACCCCTCCACTTT. As protein: CAWSAGGNSPLHF.